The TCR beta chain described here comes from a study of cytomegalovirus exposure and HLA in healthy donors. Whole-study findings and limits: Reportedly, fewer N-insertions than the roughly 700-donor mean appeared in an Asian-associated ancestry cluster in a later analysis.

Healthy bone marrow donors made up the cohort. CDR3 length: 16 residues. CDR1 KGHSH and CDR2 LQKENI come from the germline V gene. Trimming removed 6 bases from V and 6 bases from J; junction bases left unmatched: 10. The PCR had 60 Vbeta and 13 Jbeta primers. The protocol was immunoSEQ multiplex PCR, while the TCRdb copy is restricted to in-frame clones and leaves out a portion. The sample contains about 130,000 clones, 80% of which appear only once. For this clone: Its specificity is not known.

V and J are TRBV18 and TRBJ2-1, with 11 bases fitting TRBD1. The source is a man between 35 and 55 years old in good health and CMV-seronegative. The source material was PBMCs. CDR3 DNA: TGTGCCAGCTCCTTTACCGGGACAGGGGGAGGCAATGAGCAGTTCTTC. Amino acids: CASSFTGTGGGNEQFF.